This T cell receptor (beta chain) was captured by sequencing in a study of shared clonotypes between healthy human individuals. General study findings and limits: Generation probabilities of non-shared clonotypes were lower (relative to those shared by all four donors).

Germline CDR1 and CDR2: SGDLS and YYNGEE. With V trimmed by 0 bases and J by 2 bases, 14 bases remained unmatched. The CDR3 is made up of 19 amino acids. As concerns this clone: As yet, its antigen is unknown.

The method was immunoSEQ multiplex PCR; TCRdb's version includes in-frame clones alone and lacks a portion of them. Found here are 1,500,000 or so clones, approximately 98.5% of them singletons; the top ten hold 0.3% to 0.45%. The clonotype comes from a man younger than 40 in good health. The sample comprised naive CD4+ T cells sorted from blood. Documented subset: CD45RA+ positively selected. The V gene is TRBV9, the J gene TRBJ2-7; TRBD2 agrees at 10 bases. Here the CDR3 DNA reads TGTGCCAGCAGCGTAGGCGCTCGAGGTCGGACTAGCGGTCCCTACGAGCAGTACTTC. Encoded protein: CASSVGARGRTSGPYEQYF.